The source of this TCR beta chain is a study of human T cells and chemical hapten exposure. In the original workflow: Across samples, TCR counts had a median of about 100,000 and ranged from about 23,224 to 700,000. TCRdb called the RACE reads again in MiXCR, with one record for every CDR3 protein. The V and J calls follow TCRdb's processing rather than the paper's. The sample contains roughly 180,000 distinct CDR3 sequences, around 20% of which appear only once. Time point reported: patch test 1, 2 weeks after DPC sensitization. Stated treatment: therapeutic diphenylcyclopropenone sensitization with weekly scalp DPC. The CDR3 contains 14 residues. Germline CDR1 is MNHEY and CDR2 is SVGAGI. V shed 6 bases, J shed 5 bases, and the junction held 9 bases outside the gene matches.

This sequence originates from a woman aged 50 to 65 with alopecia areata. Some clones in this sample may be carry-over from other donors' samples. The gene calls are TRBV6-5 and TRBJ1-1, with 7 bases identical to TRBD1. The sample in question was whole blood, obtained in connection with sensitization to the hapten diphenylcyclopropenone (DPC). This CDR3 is CASRATGLGTEAFF. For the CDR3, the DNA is TGTGCCAGCAGAGCGACAGGGCTTGGGACTGAAGCTTTCTTT.